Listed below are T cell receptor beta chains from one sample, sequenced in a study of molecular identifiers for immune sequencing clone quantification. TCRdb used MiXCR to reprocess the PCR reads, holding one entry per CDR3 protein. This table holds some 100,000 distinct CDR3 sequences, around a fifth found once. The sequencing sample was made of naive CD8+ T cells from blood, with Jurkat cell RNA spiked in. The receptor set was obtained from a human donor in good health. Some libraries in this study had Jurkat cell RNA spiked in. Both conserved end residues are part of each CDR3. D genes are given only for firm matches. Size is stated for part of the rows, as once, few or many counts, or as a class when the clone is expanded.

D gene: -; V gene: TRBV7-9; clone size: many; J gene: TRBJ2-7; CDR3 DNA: TGTGCCAGCAGCTTACGGGAGTACGAGCAGTACTTC; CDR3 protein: CASSLREYEQYF
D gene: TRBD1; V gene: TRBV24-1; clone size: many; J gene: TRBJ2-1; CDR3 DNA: TGTGCCACCAGTAGGACAGGCCCAGGATACAATGAGCAGTTCTTC; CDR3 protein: CATSRTGPGYNEQFF
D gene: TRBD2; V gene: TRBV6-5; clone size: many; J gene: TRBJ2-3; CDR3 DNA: TGTGCCAGCAGTTACTTGGGCGGGAGGAGCCAAGATACGCAGTATTTT; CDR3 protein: CASSYLGGRSQDTQYF
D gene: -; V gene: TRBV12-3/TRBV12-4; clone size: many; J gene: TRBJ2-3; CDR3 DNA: TGTGCCAGCAGTTTACTGGAGGGGGCCTTCACAGATACGCAGTATTTT; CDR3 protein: CASSLLEGAFTDTQYF
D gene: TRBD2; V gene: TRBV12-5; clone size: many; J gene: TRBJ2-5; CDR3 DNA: TGTGCTAGTGCGCGGGGGAGACAAGAGACCCAGTACTTC; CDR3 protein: CASARGRQETQYF
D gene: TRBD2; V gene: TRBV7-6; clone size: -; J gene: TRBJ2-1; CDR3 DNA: TGTGCCAGCAGCTTAGAAGGACTAGTCGGGCAGTTCTTC; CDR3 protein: CASSLEGLVGQFF
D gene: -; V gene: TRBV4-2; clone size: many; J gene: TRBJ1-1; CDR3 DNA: TGTGCCAGCAGCCAACACGTGGGCAAGAACACTGAAGCTTTCTTT; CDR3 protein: CASSQHVGKNTEAFF
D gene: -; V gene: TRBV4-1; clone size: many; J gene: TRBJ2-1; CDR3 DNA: TGCGCCAGCAGCCAAGATGGGCTAGCTGCCTCCAATGAGCAGTTCTTC; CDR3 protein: CASSQDGLAASNEQFF
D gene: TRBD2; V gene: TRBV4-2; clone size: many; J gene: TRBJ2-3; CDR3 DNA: TGTGCCAGCAGCCAAGATCCCCCTGGACTAGCGGGAGGGGTGGATACGCAGTATTTT; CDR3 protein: CASSQDPPGLAGGVDTQYF
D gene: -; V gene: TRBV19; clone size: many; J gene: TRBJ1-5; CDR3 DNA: TGTGCCAGTAGTATTTATGGGTCGGCGTATAGCAATCAGCCCCAGCATTTT; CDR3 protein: CASSIYGSAYSNQPQHF
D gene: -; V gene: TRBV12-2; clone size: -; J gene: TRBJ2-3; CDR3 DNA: TGTGCAAGTCGCCATCCCGGGAGGGTACACACAGATACGCAGTATTTT; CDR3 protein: CASRHPGRVHTDTQYF